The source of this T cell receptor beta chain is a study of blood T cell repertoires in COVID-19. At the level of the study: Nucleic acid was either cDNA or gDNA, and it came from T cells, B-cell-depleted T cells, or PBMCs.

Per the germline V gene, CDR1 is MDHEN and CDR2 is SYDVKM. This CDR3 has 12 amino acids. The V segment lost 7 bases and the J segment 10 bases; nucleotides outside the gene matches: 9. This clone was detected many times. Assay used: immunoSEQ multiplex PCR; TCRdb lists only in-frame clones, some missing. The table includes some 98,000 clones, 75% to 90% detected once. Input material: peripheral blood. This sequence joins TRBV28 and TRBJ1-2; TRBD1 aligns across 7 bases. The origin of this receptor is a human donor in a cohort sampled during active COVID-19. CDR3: CASNTGEQDYTF. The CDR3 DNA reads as TGTGCCAGCAATACAGGGGAGCAGGACTACACCTTC.